This section outlines one T cell receptor (beta chain) sequence together with its context. Germline assignment: CDR1 SGDLS and CDR2 YYNGEE. The CDR3 contains 13 residues. Trimming pared 3 bases from V and 2 bases from J, leaving 7 bases between. The sample originates from a study of OX40 agonist ivuxolimab in advanced cancers. This table comes from immunoSEQ multiplex PCR, and its TCRdb copy is limited to in-frame clones, with some not included. The sample has over 95,000 clones, about 96% seen once. This clonotype was sampled from an adult with an advanced solid tumor such as melanoma, head and neck, liver or kidney cancer. Sequenced here: CD4+ or CD8+ T cells sorted from blood, sampled in a trial of the OX40 agonist ivuxolimab. J is TRBJ2-3 and V is TRBV9, with D uncertain. The CDR3 bases are TGTGCCAGCAGCGGCTTATACACAGATACGCAGTATTTT. As protein: CASSGLYTDTQYF.